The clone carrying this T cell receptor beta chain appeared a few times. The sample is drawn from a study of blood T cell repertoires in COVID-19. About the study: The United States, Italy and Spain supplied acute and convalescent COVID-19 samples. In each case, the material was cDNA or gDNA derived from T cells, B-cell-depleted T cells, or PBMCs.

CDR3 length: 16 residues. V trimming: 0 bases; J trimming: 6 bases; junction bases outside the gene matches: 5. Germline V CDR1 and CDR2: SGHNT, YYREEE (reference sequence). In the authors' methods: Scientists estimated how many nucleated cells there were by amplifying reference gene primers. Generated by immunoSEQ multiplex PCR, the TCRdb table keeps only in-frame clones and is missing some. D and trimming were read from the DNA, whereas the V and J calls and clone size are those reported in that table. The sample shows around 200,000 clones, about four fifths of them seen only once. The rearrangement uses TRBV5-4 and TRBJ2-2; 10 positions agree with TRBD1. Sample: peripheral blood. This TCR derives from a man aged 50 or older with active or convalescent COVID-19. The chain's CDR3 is CASSLGTGGLAGELFF. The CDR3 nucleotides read TGTGCCAGCAGCTTGGGGACAGGGGGACTAGCCGGGGAGCTGTTTTTT. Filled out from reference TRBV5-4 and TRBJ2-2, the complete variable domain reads ETGVTQSPTHLIKTRGQQVTLRCSSQSGHNTVSWYQQALGQGPQFIFQYYREEENGRGNFPPRFSGLQFPNYSSELNVNALELDDSALYLCASSLGTGGLAGELFFGEGSRLTVL.